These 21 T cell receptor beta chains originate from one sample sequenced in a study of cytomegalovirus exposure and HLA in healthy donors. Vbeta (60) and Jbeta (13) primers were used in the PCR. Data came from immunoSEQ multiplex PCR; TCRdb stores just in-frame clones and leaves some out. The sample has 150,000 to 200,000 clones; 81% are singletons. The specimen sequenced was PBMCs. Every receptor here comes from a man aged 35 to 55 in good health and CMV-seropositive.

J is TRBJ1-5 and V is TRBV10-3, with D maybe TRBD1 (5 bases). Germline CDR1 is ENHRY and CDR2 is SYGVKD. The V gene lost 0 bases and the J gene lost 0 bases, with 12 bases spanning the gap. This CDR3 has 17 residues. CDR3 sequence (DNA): TGTGCCATCAGTGAGTCGTACGGCAGGGATAGCAATCAGCCCCAGCATTTT. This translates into CAISESYGRDSNQPQHF.

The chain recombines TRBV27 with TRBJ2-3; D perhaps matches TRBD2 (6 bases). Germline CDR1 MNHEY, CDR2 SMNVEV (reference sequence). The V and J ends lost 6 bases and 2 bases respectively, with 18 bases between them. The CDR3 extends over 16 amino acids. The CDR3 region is CASSNSFGGYTDTQYF. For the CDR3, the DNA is TGTGCCAGCAGCAACAGTTTCGGGGGATACACAGATACGCAGTATTTT.

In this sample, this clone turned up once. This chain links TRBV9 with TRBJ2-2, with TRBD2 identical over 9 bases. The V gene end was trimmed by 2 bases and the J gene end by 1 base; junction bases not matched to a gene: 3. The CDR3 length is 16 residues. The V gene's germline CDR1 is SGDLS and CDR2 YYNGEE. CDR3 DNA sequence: TGTGCCAGCAGCGTTAGTAGCGGGGGGAACACCGGGGAGCTGTTTTTT. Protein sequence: CASSVSSGGNTGELFF.

The CDR3 spells CASTQDSSYEQYF. The CDR3 DNA is TGTGCCAGCACCCAAGACAGCTCCTACGAGCAGTACTTC. V usage is TRBV7-9 and J usage is TRBJ2-7; possibly TRBD1 for D (5 bases). This CDR3 contains 13 residues. Germline assignment: CDR1 SEHNR and CDR2 FQNEAQ (reference sequence). V was pared by 7 bases and J by 0 bases, with 10 bases between.

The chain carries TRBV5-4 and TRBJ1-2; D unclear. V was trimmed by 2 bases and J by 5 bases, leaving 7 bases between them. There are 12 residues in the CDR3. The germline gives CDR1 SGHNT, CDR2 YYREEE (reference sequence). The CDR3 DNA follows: TGTGCCAGCAGCTTAGGAGGGTATGGCTACACCTTC. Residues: CASSLGGYGYTF.

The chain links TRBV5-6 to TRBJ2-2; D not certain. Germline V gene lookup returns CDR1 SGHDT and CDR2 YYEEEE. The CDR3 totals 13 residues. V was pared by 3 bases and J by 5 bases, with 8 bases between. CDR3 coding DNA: TGTGCCAGCAGCTCTATAGCAACCGGGGAGCTGTTTTTT. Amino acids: CASSSIATGELFF.

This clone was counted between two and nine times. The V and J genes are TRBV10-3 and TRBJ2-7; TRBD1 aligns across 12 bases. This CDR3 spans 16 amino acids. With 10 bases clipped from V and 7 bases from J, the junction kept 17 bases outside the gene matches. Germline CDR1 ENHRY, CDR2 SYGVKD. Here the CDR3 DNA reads TGTGCCACCAGGGAAGGGGACAGGGGGCGGGTAGGGGAGCAGTACTTC. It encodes CATREGDRGRVGEQYF.

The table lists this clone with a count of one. The CDR3 region is CSVEPDTRVYGYTF. CDR3 bases: TGCAGCGTTGAACCGGACACCCGGGTCTATGGCTACACCTTC. The rearrangement links TRBV29-1 to TRBJ1-2; TRBD1 is a possible D gene (5 bases). With 2 bases removed from V and 4 bases from J, the gap between germline ends came to 14 bases. The CDR3 has 14 residues. CDR1 is SQVTM, CDR2 ANQGSEA, per germline.

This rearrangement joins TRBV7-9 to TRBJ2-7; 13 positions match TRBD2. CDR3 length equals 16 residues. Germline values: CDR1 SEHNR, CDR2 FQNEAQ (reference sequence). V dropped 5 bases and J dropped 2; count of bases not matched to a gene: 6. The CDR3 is CASSPRTSGSPYEQYF. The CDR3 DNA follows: TGTGCCAGCAGCCCCAGGACTAGCGGGAGTCCCTACGAGCAGTACTTC.

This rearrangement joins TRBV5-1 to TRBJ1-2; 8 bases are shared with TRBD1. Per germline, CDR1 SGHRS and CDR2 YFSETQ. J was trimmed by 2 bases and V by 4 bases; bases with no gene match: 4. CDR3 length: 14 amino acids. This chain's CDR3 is CASSRGQANYGYTF. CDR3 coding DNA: TGCGCCAGCAGCAGGGGACAGGCGAACTATGGCTACACCTTC.

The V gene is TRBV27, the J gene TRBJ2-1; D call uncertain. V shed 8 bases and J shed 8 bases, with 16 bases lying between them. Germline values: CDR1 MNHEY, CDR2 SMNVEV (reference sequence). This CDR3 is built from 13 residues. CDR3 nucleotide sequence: TGTGCCAGCGGCCCTCTAGGTGGAGATGAGCAGTTCTTC. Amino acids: CASGPLGGDEQFF.

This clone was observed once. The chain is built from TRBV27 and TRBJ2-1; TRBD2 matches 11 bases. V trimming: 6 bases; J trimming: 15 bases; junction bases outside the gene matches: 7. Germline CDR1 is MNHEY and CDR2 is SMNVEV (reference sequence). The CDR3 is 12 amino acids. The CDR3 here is CASRQLAGVAFF. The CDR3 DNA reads TGTGCCAGCAGGCAACTAGCGGGAGTGGCGTTCTTC.

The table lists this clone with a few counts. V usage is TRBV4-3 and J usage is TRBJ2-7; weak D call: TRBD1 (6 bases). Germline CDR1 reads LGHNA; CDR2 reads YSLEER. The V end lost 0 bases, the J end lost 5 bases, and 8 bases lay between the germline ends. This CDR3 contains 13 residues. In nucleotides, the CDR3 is TGCGCCAGCAGCCAAGAAGGGGGTCACGAGCAGTACTTC. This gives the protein CASSQEGGHEQYF.

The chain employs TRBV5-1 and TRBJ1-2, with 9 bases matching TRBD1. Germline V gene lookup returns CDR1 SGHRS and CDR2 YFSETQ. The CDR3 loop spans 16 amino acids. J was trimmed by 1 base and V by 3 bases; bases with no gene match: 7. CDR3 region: CASSWTGVRRNYGYTF. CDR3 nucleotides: TGCGCCAGCAGCTGGACAGGGGTTCGGCGTAACTATGGCTACACCTTC.

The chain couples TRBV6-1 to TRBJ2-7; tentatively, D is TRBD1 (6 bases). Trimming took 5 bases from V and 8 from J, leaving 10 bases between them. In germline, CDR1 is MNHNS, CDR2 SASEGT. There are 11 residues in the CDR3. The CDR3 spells CASSQGFKQYF. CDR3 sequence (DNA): TGTGCCAGCAGTCAGGGGTTTAAGCAGTACTTC.

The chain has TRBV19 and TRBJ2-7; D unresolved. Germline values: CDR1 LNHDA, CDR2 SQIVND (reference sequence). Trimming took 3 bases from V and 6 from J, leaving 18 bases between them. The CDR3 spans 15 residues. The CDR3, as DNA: TGTGCCAGTAGTATGGGCGCGTTTCAGATCTCCGAGCAGTACTTC. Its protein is CASSMGAFQISEQYF.

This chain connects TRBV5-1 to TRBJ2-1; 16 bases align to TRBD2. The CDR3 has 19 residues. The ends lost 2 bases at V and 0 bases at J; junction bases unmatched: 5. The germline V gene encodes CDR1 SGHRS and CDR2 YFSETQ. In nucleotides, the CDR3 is TGCGCCAGCAGCTTTCCCGGGACTAGCGGGGGGGCCTCCTACAATGAGCAGTTCTTC. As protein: CASSFPGTSGGASYNEQFF.

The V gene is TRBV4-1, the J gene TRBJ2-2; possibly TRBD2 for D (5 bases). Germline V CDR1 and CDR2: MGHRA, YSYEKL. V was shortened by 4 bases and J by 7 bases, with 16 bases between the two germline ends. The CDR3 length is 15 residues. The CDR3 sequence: CASSRGLGKGGELFF. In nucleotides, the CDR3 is TGCGCCAGCAGCCGAGGACTCGGGAAGGGCGGGGAGCTGTTTTTT.

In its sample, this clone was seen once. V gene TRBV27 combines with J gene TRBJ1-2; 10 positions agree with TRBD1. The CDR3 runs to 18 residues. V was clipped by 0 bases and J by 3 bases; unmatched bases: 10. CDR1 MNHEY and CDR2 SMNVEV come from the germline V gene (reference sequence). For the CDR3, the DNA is TGTGCCAGCAGTTTATCGGGGGGGCGACAGGGGGCTGACTATGGCTACACCTTC. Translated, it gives CASSLSGGRQGADYGYTF.

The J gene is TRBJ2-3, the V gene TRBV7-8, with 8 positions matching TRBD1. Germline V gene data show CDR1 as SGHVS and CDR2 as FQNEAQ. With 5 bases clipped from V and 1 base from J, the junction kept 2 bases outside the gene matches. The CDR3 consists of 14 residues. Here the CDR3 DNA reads TGTGCCAGCAGCCAGGGGGCGGGCACAGATACGCAGTATTTT. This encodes CASSQGAGTDTQYF.

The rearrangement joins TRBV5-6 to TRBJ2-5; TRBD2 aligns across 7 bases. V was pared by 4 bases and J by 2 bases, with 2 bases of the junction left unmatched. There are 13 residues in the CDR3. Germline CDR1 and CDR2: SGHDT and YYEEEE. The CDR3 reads CASSGGGQETQYF. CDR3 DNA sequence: TGTGCCAGCAGCGGGGGGGGGCAAGAGACCCAGTACTTC.